The rows below give T cell receptor beta chains drawn from one sample of a study of blood T cell repertoires in COVID-19. Sequenced by immunoSEQ multiplex PCR; TCRdb stores in-frame clones only, minus some. The table has about 280,000 clones, around 86% seen once. The source material was peripheral blood. These receptors were taken from a woman younger than 45 who had recovered from COVID-19. The CDR3 runs from the conserved cysteine through the conserved F or W. The D gene is left open where the match is weak. Clone size is stated in some rows and not others, as once, few, many or a class when expanded.

abundance	v_gene	j_gene	d_gene	CDR3aa	CDR3nt
.	TRBV19	TRBJ2-1	TRBD2	CASSGLAGGYNEQFF	TGTGCCAGTAGCGGACTAGCGGGAGGGTACAATGAGCAGTTCTTC
.	TRBV6-4	TRBJ2-5	.	CASTLCAARETQYF	TGTGCCAGCACCCTATGTGCTGCCCGGGAGACCCAGTACTTC
once	TRBV18	TRBJ2-7	TRBD2	CASSPRTSGASGQYF	TGTGCCAGCTCACCGAGGACTAGCGGGGCCAGCGGGCAGTACTTC
.	TRBV5-6	TRBJ1-6	TRBD1	CASSLGTGYNSPLHF	TGTGCCAGCAGCTTGGGGACAGGCTATAATTCACCCCTCCACTTT
.	TRBV7-9	TRBJ2-1	TRBD2	CASSSTLAGSYNEQFF	TGTGCCAGCAGCTCGACGCTAGCGGGGTCCTACAATGAGCAGTTCTTC
once	TRBV7-6	TRBJ2-1	.	CASSVLIVSSYNEQFF	TGTGCCAGCTCTGTTTTGATCGTGAGCTCCTACAATGAGCAGTTCTTC
.	TRBV27	TRBJ2-1	TRBD2	CASSPPVLAGRLDEQFF	TGTGCCAGCAGTCCCCCGGTCCTGGCCGGGAGGCTTGATGAGCAGTTCTTC
.	TRBV3-1/TRBV3-2	TRBJ1-1	.	CASSFQRPRGTEAFF	TGTGCCAGCAGCTTTCAACGGCCCCGAGGCACTGAAGCTTTCTTT
.	TRBV19	TRBJ1-1	.	CASTEMMNTEAFF	TGTGCCAGTACGGAGATGATGAACACTGAAGCTTTCTTT
.	TRBV6-5	TRBJ1-2	TRBD1	CASTTGEVGYTF	TGTGCCAGCACCACAGGGGAGGTCGGCTACACCTTC
once	TRBV18	TRBJ1-1	TRBD1	CASSPFEGAMNTEAFF	TGTGCCAGCTCACCGTTCGAGGGGGCCATGAACACTGAAGCTTTCTTT
.	TRBV11-2	TRBJ2-3	.	CASSPTGTSTDTQYF	TGTGCCAGCAGTCCAACCGGGACTAGCACAGATACGCAGTATTTT
.	TRBV7-3	TRBJ2-3	TRBD2	CASSFPTSGTDTQYF	TGTGCCAGCAGCTTCCCCACTAGCGGCACAGATACGCAGTATTTT
.	TRBV28	TRBJ2-7	.	CATNVGGQDEQYF	TGTGCCACCAACGTCGGGGGGCAAGACGAGCAGTACTTC
.	TRBV5-5	TRBJ1-6	.	CASTRDGRPDSPLHF	TGTGCCAGCACGCGGGACGGACGGCCGGATTCACCCCTCCACTTT
few	TRBV3-1/TRBV3-2	TRBJ2-6	.	CASMATGVGANVLTF	TGTGCCAGCATGGCCACGGGGGTCGGGGCCAACGTCCTGACTTTC
.	TRBV5-4	TRBJ2-7	.	CASSPDSDYEQYF	TGTGCCAGCAGCCCCGACAGCGACTACGAGCAGTACTTC
.	TRBV11-2	TRBJ1-1	.	CASSSIRGGTEAFF	TGTGCCAGCAGCTCGATCAGGGGAGGGACTGAAGCTTTCTTT
.	TRBV7-6	TRBJ1-1	.	CASSLSSLNTEAFF	TGTGCCAGCAGCTTATCCTCCCTGAACACTGAAGCTTTCTTT
.	TRBV7-9	TRBJ2-1	.	CASSLERRVYNEQFF	TGTGCCAGCAGCTTAGAGCGGAGGGTCTACAATGAGCAGTTCTTC
.	TRBV19	TRBJ1-5	.	CASSTTASNQPQHF	TGTGCCAGTAGTACTACAGCTAGCAATCAGCCCCAGCATTTT
.	TRBV1	TRBJ1-6	.	CTSSHQNRGSSYNSPLHF	TGCACCAGCAGCCACCAAAATCGGGGGAGCTCCTATAATTCACCCCTCCACTTT
once	TRBV24-1	TRBJ2-7	.	CATSDPVSYEQYF	TGTGCCACCAGTGACCCCGTCTCCTACGAGCAGTACTTC
few	TRBV4-1	TRBJ1-3	.	CASSQGASFSGNTIYF	TGCGCCAGCAGCCAAGGGGCATCCTTCTCTGGAAACACCATATATTTT
.	TRBV7-9	TRBJ2-2	TRBD1	CASSHAGTGGSGELFF	TGTGCCAGCAGCCACGCCGGGACAGGGGGCTCCGGGGAGCTGTTTTTT
.	TRBV5-1	TRBJ1-5	.	CASSLGDYSNQPQHF	TGCGCCAGCAGCTTGGGGGACTATAGCAATCAGCCCCAGCATTTT
.	TRBV5-4	TRBJ1-2	TRBD1	CASSLVGQGGSYGYTF	TGTGCCAGCAGCTTGGTAGGACAGGGCGGATCCTATGGCTACACCTTC
.	TRBV5-6	TRBJ1-4	TRBD1	CASSSRDRGRNEKLFF	TGTGCCAGCAGCTCCCGGGACAGGGGGCGTAATGAAAAACTGTTTTTT
.	TRBV3-1/TRBV3-2	TRBJ1-6	.	CASSQQGSNSPLHF	TGTGCCAGCAGCCAGCAGGGGAGTAATTCACCCCTCCACTTT
.	TRBV6-5	TRBJ1-1	.	CASRPLRTGNTEAFF	TGTGCCAGCAGGCCACTCCGCACGGGGAACACTGAAGCTTTCTTT
.	TRBV11-2	TRBJ1-4	.	CASSLARDEKLFF	TGTGCCAGCAGCTTAGCGAGGGATGAAAAACTGTTTTTT
.	TRBV30	TRBJ1-2	.	CAWTPWGDGGYTF	TGTGCCTGGACCCCGTGGGGAGACGGAGGCTACACCTTC
once	TRBV6-6	TRBJ1-2	.	CASSYQGPSGGYTF	TGTGCCAGCAGTTACCAAGGACCCTCGGGAGGCTACACCTTC
.	TRBV6-5	TRBJ2-2	.	CASSYGQANTGELFF	TGTGCCAGCAGTTACGGCCAGGCGAACACCGGGGAGCTGTTTTTT
.	TRBV27	TRBJ2-2	.	CASGSPLGGNTGELFF	TGTGCCAGCGGATCGCCGTTGGGGGGGAACACCGGGGAGCTGTTTTTT
.	TRBV2	TRBJ1-2	TRBD1	CASSALTGTGGYTF	TGTGCCAGCAGCGCCCTGACAGGGACGGGAGGCTACACCTTC
.	TRBV19	TRBJ1-4	TRBD1	CATDDRGQGEKLFF	TGTGCCACCGACGACAGGGGCCAAGGTGAAAAACTGTTTTTT